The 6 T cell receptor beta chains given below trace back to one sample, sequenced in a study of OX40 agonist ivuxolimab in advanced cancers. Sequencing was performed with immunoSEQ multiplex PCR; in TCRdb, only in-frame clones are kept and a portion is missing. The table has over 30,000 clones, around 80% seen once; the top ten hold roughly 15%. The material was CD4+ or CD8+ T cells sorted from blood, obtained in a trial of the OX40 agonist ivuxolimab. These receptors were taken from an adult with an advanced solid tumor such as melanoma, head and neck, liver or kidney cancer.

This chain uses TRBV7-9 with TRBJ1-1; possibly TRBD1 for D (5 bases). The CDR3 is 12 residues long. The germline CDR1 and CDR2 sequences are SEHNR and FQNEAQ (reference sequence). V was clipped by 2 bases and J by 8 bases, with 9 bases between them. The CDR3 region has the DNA TGTGCCAGCAGCTTAAGGGACTGGGAAGCTTTCTTT. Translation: CASSLRDWEAFF.

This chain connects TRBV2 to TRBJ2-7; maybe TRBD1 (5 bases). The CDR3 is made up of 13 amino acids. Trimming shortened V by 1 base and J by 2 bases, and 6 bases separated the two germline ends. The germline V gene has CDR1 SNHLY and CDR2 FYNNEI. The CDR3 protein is CASSEGQTYEQYF. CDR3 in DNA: TGTGCCAGCAGTGAAGGACAGACCTACGAGCAGTACTTC.

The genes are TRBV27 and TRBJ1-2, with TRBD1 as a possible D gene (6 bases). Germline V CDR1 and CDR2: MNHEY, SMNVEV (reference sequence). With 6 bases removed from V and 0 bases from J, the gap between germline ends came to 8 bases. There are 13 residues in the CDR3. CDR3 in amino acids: CASRQGANYGYTF. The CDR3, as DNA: TGTGCCAGCAGACAGGGAGCTAACTATGGCTACACCTTC.

DNA for the CDR3: TGTGCCAGCAGCTTAACGCCACAGGGGGCAACCAACACTGAAGCTTTCTTT. Amino acids: CASSLTPQGATNTEAFF. The rearrangement uses TRBV7-3 and TRBJ1-1; 9 nucleotides line up with TRBD1. The CDR3 runs to 17 residues. CDR1 and CDR2 (germline): SGHTA, FQGTGA. V lost 0 bases, J lost 2 bases, and 7 bases stayed unmatched. Full variable domain (rest looked up from reference TRBV7-3 and TRBJ1-1): GAGVSQTPSNKVTEKGKYVELRCDPISGHTALYWYRQSLGQGPEFLIYFQGTGAADDSGLPNDRFFAVRPEGSVSTLKIQRTERGDSAVYLCASSLTPQGATNTEAFFGQGTRLTVV.

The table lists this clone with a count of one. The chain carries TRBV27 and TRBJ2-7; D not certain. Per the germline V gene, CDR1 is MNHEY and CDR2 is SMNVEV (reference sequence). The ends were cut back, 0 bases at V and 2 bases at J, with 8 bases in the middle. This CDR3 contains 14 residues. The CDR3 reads CASSLSGEPYEQYF. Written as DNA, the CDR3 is TGTGCCAGCAGTTTATCGGGCGAACCCTACGAGCAGTACTTC.

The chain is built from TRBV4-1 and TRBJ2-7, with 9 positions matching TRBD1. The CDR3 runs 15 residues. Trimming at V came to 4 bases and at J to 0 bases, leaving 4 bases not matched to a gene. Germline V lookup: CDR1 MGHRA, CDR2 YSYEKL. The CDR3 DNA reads TGCGCCAGCAGCCTCGGGACAGGGAGCTCCTACGAGCAGTACTTC. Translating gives CASSLGTGSSYEQYF.